This T cell receptor (beta chain) was captured by sequencing in a study of cytomegalovirus exposure and HLA in healthy donors. General study points: Later work found that TCR association rates differed between HLA loci; DRB1 had the most and HLA-C the fewest. Donors were assumed by presence/absence analyses to have roughly uniform sequencing depth.

Though nominally healthy at sampling, donors likely had unrecorded immune exposures. Trimming removed 7 bases from V and 11 bases from J; junction bases left unmatched: 17. Germline V lookup: CDR1 MDHEN, CDR2 SYDVKM. CDR3 length: 14 amino acids. Comment on this clone: Its antigen is currently unknown.

Primers for the PCR totalled 60 Vbeta and 13 Jbeta. TCRdb keeps only in-frame clones here, not all; method: immunoSEQ multiplex PCR. The sample lists some 190,000 clones, about 88% occurring once. Sequenced material: PBMCs. The receptor was derived from a woman under 30 in good health and CMV-seronegative. This chain joins TRBV28 and TRBJ2-7, with 7 bases identical to TRBD2. CDR3 protein: CASTSPAMGGKKYF. As DNA, the CDR3 is TGTGCCAGCACCTCCCCAGCGATGGGGGGGAAAAAGTACTTC.